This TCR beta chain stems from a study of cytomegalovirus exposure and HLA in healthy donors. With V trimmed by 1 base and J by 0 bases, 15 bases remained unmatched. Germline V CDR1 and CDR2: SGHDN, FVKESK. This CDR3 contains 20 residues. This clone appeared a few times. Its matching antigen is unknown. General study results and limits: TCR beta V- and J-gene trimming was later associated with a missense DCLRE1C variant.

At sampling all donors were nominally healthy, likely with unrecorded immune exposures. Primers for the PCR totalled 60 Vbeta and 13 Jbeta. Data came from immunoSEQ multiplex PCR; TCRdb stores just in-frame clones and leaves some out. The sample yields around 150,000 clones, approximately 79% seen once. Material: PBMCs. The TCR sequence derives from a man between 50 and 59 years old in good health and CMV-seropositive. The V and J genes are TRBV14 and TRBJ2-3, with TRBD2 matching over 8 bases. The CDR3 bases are TGTGCCAGCAGCCAAGTGCTCGGGGCGGGAGGTCGCACTAGCACAGATACGCAGTATTTT. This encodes CASSQVLGAGGRTSTDTQYF. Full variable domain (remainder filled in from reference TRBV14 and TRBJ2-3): EAGVTQFPSHSVIEKGQTVTLRCDPISGHDNLYWYRRVMGKEIKFLLHFVKESKQDESGMPNNRFLAERTGGTYSTLKVQPAELEDSGVYFCASSQVLGAGGRTSTDTQYFGPGTRLTVL.